These T cell receptor beta chains were read from a single sample in a study of T cells after yellow fever vaccination. Using its own MiXCR run on the 5' RACE reads, TCRdb lists one record per CDR3 protein. This table has about 350,000 distinct CDR3 sequences, roughly 8.6% appearing once. The material sequenced was PBMCs, taken 45 days after the first yellow fever vaccination. The receptors derive from a man between 18 and 29 years old who received the YFV17D yellow fever vaccine. CDR3s include the opening cysteine and the closing phenylalanine or tryptophan. The D gene is left open where the match is weak. Clone size is given for some rows only: seen once, a few or many times, or a class if the clone is expanded.

abundance	d_gene	j_gene	v_gene	CDR3nt	CDR3aa
many	TRBD1	TRBJ2-3	TRBV7-9	TGTGCCAGCAGCTTAGGTCGGGACAGTCCTCCCCATTTT	CASSLGRDSPPHF
few	TRBD1	TRBJ1-5	TRBV10-3	TGTGCCATCAGTGGGGGGGACAGGGTCAATCAGCCCCAGCATTTT	CAISGGDRVNQPQHF
NA	NA	TRBJ2-7	TRBV6-5	TGTGCCAGCAGCCCAGGGAGCCACGAGCAGTACTTC	CASSPGSHEQYF
few	NA	TRBJ1-2	TRBV3-1	TGTGCCAGCAGCCAGTCCGGGACAAGCTATGGCTACACCTTC	CASSQSGTSYGYTF
few	TRBD2	TRBJ2-3	TRBV7-6	TGTGCCAGCAGCTTAGCGAATCCGGGGGGGAGCACAGATACGCAGTATTTT	CASSLANPGGSTDTQYF
NA	NA	TRBJ2-3	TRBV30	TGTGCCTGGAGCACGGGGAGCACAGATACGCAGTATTTT	CAWSTGSTDTQYF
NA	NA	TRBJ1-5	TRBV30	TGTGCCTGGAGTTTAACCCAGCATCAGCCCCAGCATTTT	CAWSLTQHQPQHF
NA	NA	TRBJ1-3	TRBV3-1	TGTGCCAGCAGCCGAAGACAGGCTGAAAACACCATATATTTT	CASSRRQAENTIYF
NA	TRBD1	TRBJ1-1	TRBV7-7	TGTGCCAGCAGCTCGGACAGGGGGGCTGAAGCTTTCTTT	CASSSDRGAEAFF
NA	NA	TRBJ1-2	TRBV12-3/TRBV12-4	TGTGCCAGCAGTTTAGTGGGGGGGGGAGTCTATGGCTACACCTTC	CASSLVGGGVYGYTF
few	NA	TRBJ2-7	TRBV24-1	TGTGCCACCAGTGATGGCCTCGGGGTCGAGCAGTACTTC	CATSDGLGVEQYF
NA	NA	TRBJ2-5	TRBV4-1	TGCGCCAGCAGCCAGGGACTGAGACAAGAGACCCTGTACTTC	CASSQGLRQETLYF
few	NA	TRBJ2-7	TRBV27	TGTGCCAGCAGCTGGACCCGGAGCTCCTACGAGCAGTACTTC	CASSWTRSSYEQYF
few	NA	TRBJ1-1	TRBV30	TGTGCCTGGAGTCCCCCTGGTGGAGGTGAAGCTTTCTTT	CAWSPPGGGEAFF
few	NA	TRBJ2-1	TRBV30	TGTGCCTGGAGTGTAGGCCTCTACAATGAGCAGTTCTTC	CAWSVGLYNEQFF
few	TRBD1	TRBJ1-5	TRBV20-1	TGCAGTGTCCTGGACAGGGGGCGCTCGGGTCAGCCCCAGCATTTT	CSVLDRGRSGQPQHF
few	TRBD1	TRBJ1-5	TRBV5-1	TGCGCCAGCAGCCCGGGGACAGGGGTTACGCAGCCCCAGCATTTT	CASSPGTGVTQPQHF
many	NA	TRBJ2-1	TRBV29-1	TGCAGCGTTGTCGAGATCGGCTCCTACAATGAGCAGTTCTTC	CSVVEIGSYNEQFF
few	NA	TRBJ1-3	TRBV5-5	TGTGCCAGCAGCTTGAGGAGTAGGAGCCACTCTGGAAACACCATATATTTT	CASSLRSRSHSGNTIYF
few	NA	TRBJ1-1	TRBV11-1	TGTGCCAGCAGCTTAACTTTGCGGAACACTGAAGCTTTCTTT	CASSLTLRNTEAFF
many	NA	TRBJ2-5	TRBV25-1	TGTGCCAGCAGTTCGACCCGACAAGGAGAGACCCAGTACTTC	CASSSTRQGETQYF
NA	NA	TRBJ2-7	TRBV20-1	TGCAGTGCTAGAAGGGGGGCTAGCTACGAGCAGTACTTC	CSARRGASYEQYF
few	TRBD2	TRBJ2-1	TRBV4-2	TGTGCCAGCAGCCGGTCGGCGGTGCGGGGGACGAATGAGCAGTTCTTC	CASSRSAVRGTNEQFF
few	NA	TRBJ2-2	TRBV5-1	TGCGCCAGCAGCTTGGAGAGGAGAAGCACCGGGGAGCTGTTTTTT	CASSLERRSTGELFF
few	NA	TRBJ2-5	TRBV12-3/TRBV12-4	TGTGCCAGCAGTAGTGGCTTATTTGAGACCCAGTACTTC	CASSSGLFETQYF
NA	NA	TRBJ2-2	TRBV5-1	TGCGCCAGCAGCTTAGGGGCCACGAACACCGGGGAGCTGTTTTTT	CASSLGATNTGELFF
NA	NA	TRBJ2-1	TRBV5-8	TGTGCCAGCAGCTCGGGGGCGGGTCACAATGAGCAGTTCTTC	CASSSGAGHNEQFF
NA	TRBD2	TRBJ2-1	TRBV5-1	TGCGCCAGCAGCCCTAACGGGGGGGCATACAATGAGCAGTTCTTC	CASSPNGGAYNEQFF
NA	NA	TRBJ2-7	TRBV12-5	TGTGCTAGTGCCCAACAGGGCCGTATTAACGAGCAGTACTTC	CASAQQGRINEQYF
NA	NA	TRBJ1-2	TRBV27	TGTGCCAGCAGTCCGAGGACAACCCTCGCACGCTACACCTTC	CASSPRTTLARYTF
few	NA	TRBJ2-1	TRBV6-5	TGTGCCAGCAAGAGCGCGTACAATGAGCAGTTCTTC	CASKSAYNEQFF
NA	TRBD2	TRBJ2-1	TRBV28	TGTGCCAGCACCACCTCGGGACTAGCAATATATGAGCAGTTCTTC	CASTTSGLAIYEQFF
few	NA	TRBJ2-2	TRBV7-2	TGTGCCAGCAGCTTAGGGTGGAGGACAGGGGAGCTGTTTTTT	CASSLGWRTGELFF
few	TRBD1	TRBJ1-6	TRBV7-2	TGTGCCAGCAGCTACTTTTCCGGGACAGTTGATTCACCCCTCCACTTT	CASSYFSGTVDSPLHF
NA	NA	TRBJ2-2	TRBV24-1	TGTGCCACCAGTGGCCTAGCCGGGGAGCTGTTTTTT	CATSGLAGELFF
few	TRBD2	TRBJ2-1	TRBV7-7	TGTGCTAGCAGCTTAGTAGCGGGGGGATCCAATGAGCAGTTCTTC	CASSLVAGGSNEQFF
many	NA	TRBJ2-7	TRBV7-2	TGTGCCAGCAGCTTAGGGCAGGGGCAGTACTTC	CASSLGQGQYF
many	NA	TRBJ2-5	TRBV20-1	TGCAGTGCCTCTCGATTAGTCCAAGAGACCCAGTACTTC	CSASRLVQETQYF
NA	NA	TRBJ1-5	TRBV7-9	TGTGCCAGCATAGGGCAGTCCAATCAGCCCCAGCATTTT	CASIGQSNQPQHF
NA	NA	TRBJ2-7	TRBV5-1	TGCGCCAGCAGCTTGACAGGCGACGAGCAGTACTTC	CASSLTGDEQYF
NA	TRBD1	TRBJ1-2	TRBV6-5	TGTGCCAGCAGTCAGGCCGGGACAGAAAACTATGGCTACACCTTC	CASSQAGTENYGYTF
many	NA	TRBJ2-3	TRBV7-2	TGTGCCAGCAGCTCTCCTTTCCGGGATACGCAGTATTTT	CASSSPFRDTQYF
few	TRBD1	TRBJ1-4	TRBV5-8	TGTGCCAGCAGCTTTCAGGGGGTTGGAGAAAAACTGTTTTTT	CASSFQGVGEKLFF
NA	TRBD1	TRBJ2-2	TRBV7-3	TGTGCCAGCAGCATGACAGGGGGGCCGAACACCGGGGAGCTGTTTTTT	CASSMTGGPNTGELFF
NA	NA	TRBJ2-7	TRBV25-1	TGTGCCAGCAGTGAAGCCGGGTACGAGCAGTACTTC	CASSEAGYEQYF
many	NA	TRBJ2-2	TRBV11-2	TGTGCCAGCAGCTTATGGGGTTTCACCGGGGAGCTGTTTTTT	CASSLWGFTGELFF
few	TRBD1	TRBJ1-2	TRBV15	TGTGCCACCAGCAGAGGGACAGGGCTCACTTATGGCTACACCTTC	CATSRGTGLTYGYTF
NA	NA	TRBJ2-2	TRBV5-1	TGCGCCAGCAGCTACCCCAGGGGAACGAACACCGGGGAGCTGTTTTTT	CASSYPRGTNTGELFF
NA	NA	TRBJ1-2	TRBV5-1	TGCGCCAGCAGCTTGGAGGCTTCTAACTATGGCTACACCTTC	CASSLEASNYGYTF
many	TRBD2	TRBJ2-5	TRBV9	TGTGCCAGCAGCGCCGACCCGCTACTAGCGGGGGGAGAGACCCAGTACTTC	CASSADPLLAGGETQYF
few	NA	TRBJ2-6	TRBV6-1	TGTGCCAGCGGGACTCACTCTGGGGCCAACGTCCTGACTTTC	CASGTHSGANVLTF
few	TRBD2	TRBJ2-5	TRBV7-3	TGTGCCAGCAGCTTAGGGACTAGCGGAATTTCGGAGACCCAGTACTTC	CASSLGTSGISETQYF
few	TRBD1	TRBJ2-7	TRBV5-1	TGCGCCAGCAGCCCACTGATGACAGGGCACTACGAGCAGTACTTC	CASSPLMTGHYEQYF
few	NA	TRBJ1-2	TRBV7-2	TGTGCCAGCAGCTTAGGACAAGCCAGAAAGGGGTACGGCTACACCTTC	CASSLGQARKGYGYTF